The rows below give T cell receptor beta chains drawn from one sample of a study of neoadjuvant nivolumab and ipilimumab in lung cancer. Repertoires were generated with immunoSEQ multiplex PCR, while TCRdb's copy carries only in-frame clones and drops some. The top ten hold about 8.1% of the sample, which has 25,000 to 30,000 clones, roughly four fifths seen once. Material: tumor tissue, obtained after neoadjuvant nivolumab, alone or with ipilimumab, at or shortly before surgery. These receptors were collected from an adult with non-small cell lung cancer. Both conserved end residues are part of each CDR3. A D gene is named only where the DNA matches it firmly. Expanded clones get a size class; other rows say once, few or many, or leave the size out.

d_call cdr3_length j_call v_call clone_size cdr3_nt cdr3_aa
NA 17 TRBJ1-2 TRBV6-1 NA TGTGCCAGCAGTGGATCCCGGGACATTGGAGCTAACTATGGCTACACCTTC CASSGSRDIGANYGYTF
NA 14 TRBJ1-5 TRBV6-5 once TGTGCCAGCAGTACGCAGGGTAGCAATCAGCCCCAGCATTTT CASSTQGSNQPQHF
NA 15 TRBJ1-4 TRBV5-4 NA TGTGCCAGCAGCCGTAGCCGGGACCGACTTGAAAAACTGTTTTTT CASSRSRDRLEKLFF
NA 14 TRBJ1-2 TRBV18 NA TGTGCCAGCTCACCACCAGGAACAGGGTATGGCTACACCTTC CASSPPGTGYGYTF
TRBD2 15 TRBJ2-6 TRBV29-1 NA TGCAGCGTTGAAGGGGGGGGTAGTGGGGCCAACGTCCTGACTTTC CSVEGGGSGANVLTF
TRBD1 14 TRBJ1-2 TRBV5-6 NA TGTGCCAGCAGCTCCGGGACAGGGGGCTATGGCTACACCTTC CASSSGTGGYGYTF
TRBD2 16 TRBJ2-3 TRBV5-1 few TGCGCCAGCAGCTTGGCCTGGCGGGAGGCATCAGATACGCAGTATTTT CASSLAWREASDTQYF
NA 12 TRBJ2-3 TRBV5-1 NA TGCGCCAGCAGCCAGCACACAGATACGCAGTATTTT CASSQHTDTQYF
TRBD2 14 TRBJ2-5 TRBV2 NA TGTGCCATGAGACTAGCGGCGAGCCAAGAGACCCAGTACTTC CAMRLAASQETQYF
NA 13 TRBJ2-3 TRBV28 NA TGTGCCAGCGGGCCGCGGTCCACAGATACGCAGTATTTT CASGPRSTDTQYF
NA 16 TRBJ1-1 TRBV18 NA TGTGCCAGCTCACCACCCGGCAAGGGGGGGAACACTGAAGCTTTCTTT CASSPPGKGGNTEAFF
NA 18 TRBJ2-3 TRBV6-1 NA TGTGCCAGCAGTGAACCCTTAGGGGGGGAGGCCGTTAGGGTTACGCAGTATTTT CASSEPLGGEAVRVTQYF
NA 13 TRBJ2-7 TRBV19 NA TGTGCCAGTAGTCCAACCAGGGGATACGAGCAGTACTTC CASSPTRGYEQYF
TRBD2 16 TRBJ2-1 TRBV18 NA TGTGCCAGCTCACTGATGGGACTAAACAACGGGAATGAGCAGTTCTTC CASSLMGLNNGNEQFF
TRBD1 19 TRBJ2-6 TRBV4-2 NA TGTGCCAGCAGCCAAGTTCGGGACAGCGCGTTCTCTGGGGCCAACGTCCTGACTTTC CASSQVRDSAFSGANVLTF
NA 13 TRBJ2-5 TRBV7-7 NA TGTGCCAGCAGCTTAGCCCGACGGGAGACCCAGTACTTC CASSLARRETQYF
TRBD1 17 TRBJ2-2 TRBV6-4 NA TGTGCCAGCAGTGACCGGGGGACAGGGACGAACACCGGGGAGCTGTTTTTT CASSDRGTGTNTGELFF
TRBD1 13 TRBJ2-1 TRBV7-9 NA TGTGCCAGCAGCTACGACAGGGCGACTGAGCAGTTCTTC CASSYDRATEQFF
TRBD1 14 TRBJ1-3 TRBV25-1 once TGTGCCAGCAGCAGACAGGGACCTGGAAACACCATATATTTT CASSRQGPGNTIYF
NA 15 TRBJ2-5 TRBV5-6 NA TGTGCCAGCAGCTCGATGGATACGGTTGGAGAGACCCAGTACTTC CASSSMDTVGETQYF
NA 15 TRBJ2-3 TRBV11-1 NA TGTGCCAGCAGACCCGGGACTTCTTTTAGAGATACGCAGTATTTT CASRPGTSFRDTQYF
TRBD2 14 TRBJ2-5 TRBV7-6 NA TGTGCCAGCAGCGCGACTAGCGGGCAAGAGACCCAGTACTTC CASSATSGQETQYF
NA 15 TRBJ2-7 TRBV14 few TGTGCCAGCAGCCAAGTAGATAGCGGAAAGTACGAGCAGTACTTC CASSQVDSGKYEQYF
NA 16 TRBJ2-7 TRBV7-9 NA TGTGCCAGCAGCTTAGGGTCTCCAGGGATGAAGAACGAGCAGTACTTC CASSLGSPGMKNEQYF
NA 11 TRBJ2-3 TRBV11-3 NA TGTGCCAGCAGCTCCACAGATACGCAGTATTTT CASSSTDTQYF
NA 15 TRBJ1-5 TRBV5-6 NA TGTGCCAGCAGCTTGTGGGGCGGCAGCAATCAGCCCCAGCATTTT CASSLWGGSNQPQHF
NA 14 TRBJ2-2 TRBV27 NA TGTGCCAGCAGTTTAGGGAGTTCCGCCGGGGAGCTGTTTTTT CASSLGSSAGELFF
NA 15 TRBJ1-5 TRBV10-2 NA TGCGCCAGCAGCCGTTACGGAGATAGCAATCAGCCCCAGCATTTT CASSRYGDSNQPQHF
TRBD1 14 TRBJ1-2 TRBV11-2 once TGTGCCAGCAGAACATCAGGGGGACTATTTCGCTACACCTTC CASRTSGGLFRYTF
NA 13 TRBJ2-7 TRBV7-8 NA TGTGCCAGCAGCTCCTACACGGGCGTCGAGCAGTACTTC CASSSYTGVEQYF
NA 14 TRBJ2-7 TRBV2 NA TGTGCCAGCAGTGTAGGGGCGATGTCCTACGAGCAGTACTTC CASSVGAMSYEQYF
NA 16 TRBJ1-4 TRBV27 NA TGTGCCAGCAGTTTAGGCAGGGACCCCCAGGGGGAAAAACTGTTTTTT CASSLGRDPQGEKLFF
NA 15 TRBJ1-2 TRBV28 NA TGTGCCAGCAGTTTTACCCCTCAGGGATCGGGTGGCTACACCTTC CASSFTPQGSGGYTF
NA 13 TRBJ1-5 TRBV5-6 NA TGTGCCAGCAGCTTGGGAAGCAATCAGCCCCAGCATTTT CASSLGSNQPQHF
NA 13 TRBJ1-2 TRBV30 once TGTGCCTGGAGCTCCCGGGCTAACTATGGCTACACCTTC CAWSSRANYGYTF
NA 12 TRBJ1-2 TRBV5-5 NA TGTGCCAGCAGCCCGGACGCCAAGGGCTACACCTTC CASSPDAKGYTF